This TCR beta chain stems from a study of blood T cells in healthy people across ages. At least 5 micrograms of total RNA were extracted per sample. A second PCR of roughly 7 to 11 cycles used a sample-barcoded 5' primer and a J-beta primer mix. TCRdb re-analysed the 5' RACE reads in MiXCR, keeping a single row per CDR3 protein. The data hold about 1.6 million distinct CDR3 sequences, with 30% to 35% observed a single time. Sequencing was done on a sample of blood. This TCR derives from a woman aged 25 to 39 in good health.

The CDR3: CSLGEYEQYF. The DNA for the CDR3 is TGCAGCCTCGGGGAGTACGAGCAGTACTTC. The V and J genes are TRBV20-1 and TRBJ2-7, with D possibly being TRBD2 (5 bases). The CDR3 runs 10 residues. Germline CDR1 reads DFQATT; CDR2 reads SNEGSKA (reference sequence).